A single sample gave rise to the 21 T cell receptor beta chains below, sequenced in a study of CD8 T cells in ankylosing spondylitis. A single record per CDR3 protein comes from TCRdb applying MiXCR to the 5' RACE reads. The table shows 350,000 or so distinct CDR3 sequences, with 7% to 9% occurring only once. Findings and limits, study-wide: Ankylosing spondylitis blood seemed to carry a telltale TCR beta motif made of several highly homologous variants.

These receptors' targets are unknown. Sequencing was performed on blood, either unsorted or a sorted T cell fraction (not recorded which). These receptor sequences come from a male donor with ankylosing spondylitis.

This clonotype was seen more than once but under ten times. The V call is TRBV5-1, the J call TRBJ2-1; 11 bases are a match to TRBD1. With 3 bases clipped from V and 7 bases from J, the junction kept 12 bases outside the gene matches. Germline assignment: CDR1 SGHRS and CDR2 YFSETQ. There are 17 residues in the CDR3. CDR3 bases: TGCGCCAGCAGCTGGCCCCCCGGGACAGGGGGGAAGAATGAGCAGTTCTTC. It encodes CASSWPPGTGGKNEQFF.

The chain couples TRBV20-1 to TRBJ1-4; TRBD1 is a possible D gene (6 bases). The V gene lost 6 bases and the J gene lost 8 bases, with 13 bases spanning the gap. The CDR3 extends over 12 amino acids. Germline V lookup: CDR1 DFQATT, CDR2 SNEGSKA (reference sequence). CDR3 residues: CSAWTEEEKLFF. The CDR3, as DNA: TGCAGTGCCTGGACAGAAGAAGAAAAACTGTTTTTT.

The rearrangement links TRBV20-1 to TRBJ2-1; a possible D gene is TRBD2 (6 bases). Germline V CDR1 and CDR2: DFQATT, SNEGSKA (reference sequence). The CDR3 consists of 15 residues. V was shortened by 8 bases and J by 5 bases, with 22 bases between the two germline ends. The CDR3 bases are TGCAGTCCCGGTTGGGCGGGAACGGGGGACAATGAGCAGTTCTTC. This encodes CSPGWAGTGDNEQFF.

At least ten counts were recorded for this clonotype. J is TRBJ2-1 and V is TRBV7-9, with a tentative D call TRBD2 (6 bases). The germline V gene has CDR1 SEHNR and CDR2 FQNEAQ (reference sequence). The CDR3 contains 16 residues. Trimming cost V 1 base and J 6 bases, with 16 bases left between them. CDR3 nucleotides: TGTGCCAGCAGCTTAGGTTCCGGGGGATCCCCCAATGAGCAGTTCTTC. Translation: CASSLGSGGSPNEQFF.

This clonotype was recorded a few times. This sequence joins TRBV29-1 and TRBJ2-3; 10 bases are shared with TRBD2. The germline V gene has CDR1 SQVTM and CDR2 ANQGSEA. J lost 1 base, V lost 7 bases, and 11 bases had no gene match. The length of the CDR3 is 16 residues. The CDR3 sequence: CSGWGLAGVGTDTQYF. The CDR3 bases are TGCAGCGGCTGGGGGCTAGCGGGAGTTGGCACAGATACGCAGTATTTT.

This clonotype was counted only a few times. The chain recombines TRBV28 with TRBJ2-1; 9 bases match TRBD1. The CDR3 is 16 residues long. CDR1 is MDHEN and CDR2 is SYDVKM in the germline V gene. Trimming at V came to 4 bases and at J to 8 bases, leaving 12 bases not matched to a gene. CDR3 sequence reads: CASSSEVPTGGDEQFF. CDR3 bases: TGTGCCAGCAGTTCCGAAGTCCCTACAGGGGGCGATGAGCAGTTCTTC.

The chain is built from TRBV20-1 and TRBJ1-6, with TRBD1 matching 7 bases. Losses at the gene ends were 0 bases for V and 6 bases for J; bases not matched to a gene: 11. Per the germline V gene, CDR1 is DFQATT and CDR2 is SNEGSKA (reference sequence). This CDR3 comprises 17 residues. The DNA of the CDR3 is TGCAGTGCTAGAGAGCGACAGGGCCCGAATTTTAATTCACCCCTCCACTTT. It is translated as CSARERQGPNFNSPLHF.

The rearrangement links TRBV29-1 to TRBJ1-4; a weak D match, TRBD1 (5 bases). Germline V CDR1 and CDR2: SQVTM, ANQGSEA. V lost 3 bases and J 7 bases, leaving 12 bases between the germline ends. The CDR3 length is 13 residues. The CDR3 sequence is CSVDGGGGEKLFF. The CDR3 coding sequence is TGCAGCGTTGATGGGGGTGGTGGTGAAAAACTGTTTTTT.

This clonotype was observed many times. V is TRBV5-1 and J is TRBJ1-1; TRBD1 agrees at 10 bases. The germline gives CDR1 SGHRS, CDR2 YFSETQ. V gave up 5 bases and J gave up 4 bases; unmatched junction bases: 8. There are 15 residues in the CDR3. This chain's CDR3 is CASRRGQGEGTEAFF. CDR3 bases: TGCGCCAGCAGAAGAGGACAGGGGGAGGGCACTGAAGCTTTCTTT.

This clonotype was observed a handful of times. The chain joins TRBV23-1 to TRBJ2-1; the match to TRBD2 covers 7 bases. TRBV23-1 counts as an open reading frame of uncertain function. This CDR3 has 14 residues. V lost 8 bases to trimming and J lost 3 bases; unmatched junction nucleotides: 7. CDR3 protein: CASLISGIYNEQFF. The CDR3, as DNA: TGCGCCAGCCTCATCAGCGGGATCTACAATGAGCAGTTCTTC.

This clonotype was seen at least ten times. The chain links TRBV12-3 or TRBV12-4 to TRBJ1-5; possibly TRBD1 for D (5 bases). CDR3 length: 13 amino acids. Deletions cut 5 bases from V and 4 bases from J, with 9 bases between. The CDR3 region is CASSPRQNQPQHF. CDR3 DNA sequence: TGTGCCAGCAGTCCGCGACAGAATCAGCCCCAGCATTTT.

CDR3 region: CATSRGRDPPYNEQFF. The DNA for the CDR3 is TGTGCCACCAGCAGAGGCCGGGACCCACCCTACAATGAGCAGTTCTTC. This chain connects TRBV15 to TRBJ2-1; D is tentatively TRBD1 or TRBD2 (5 bases each). CDR1 LNHNV and CDR2 YYDKDF come from the germline V gene (reference sequence). V was pared by 1 base and J by 2 bases, with 12 bases between. This CDR3 is built from 16 residues.

J is TRBJ2-1 and V is TRBV19; D may be TRBD1 (7 bases). The CDR3 contains 17 residues. Looked up from germline, CDR1 is LNHDA and CDR2 is SQIVND (reference sequence). Between the trimmed V and J ends, which lost 1 base and 0 bases, there was a span of 13 bases. CDR3 in amino acids: CASSIGAGQSSYNEQFF. The CDR3 DNA is TGTGCCAGTAGTATAGGGGCGGGACAGAGCTCCTACAATGAGCAGTTCTTC.

The rearrangement joins TRBV20-1 to TRBJ2-5; the D gene is possibly TRBD2 (7 bases). Germline values: CDR1 DFQATT, CDR2 SNEGSKA (reference sequence). The V end lost 6 bases, the J end lost 1 base, and 12 bases lay between the germline ends. This CDR3 region has 13 residues. The CDR3 here is CSAGAGAQETQYF. The CDR3 coding sequence is TGCAGTGCGGGGGCGGGAGCCCAAGAGACCCAGTACTTC.

The J gene is TRBJ2-7, the V gene TRBV29-1, with 7 bases aligning to TRBD1. V shed 3 bases and J 3 bases; nucleotides not matched to a gene: 2. Per the germline V gene, CDR1 is SQVTM and CDR2 is ANQGSEA. This CDR3 has 12 amino acids. The CDR3 DNA is TGCAGCGTTGAGGGACAGAACTACGAGCAGTACTTC. Translation gives CSVEGQNYEQYF.

Many counts were recorded for this clonotype. V usage is TRBV15 and J usage is TRBJ2-3, with D perhaps assigned TRBD1 or TRBD2 (5 bases each). The CDR3 is 16 amino acids. V gave up 1 base and J gave up 4 bases, with 15 bases separating them. Germline assignment: CDR1 LNHNV and CDR2 YYDKDF (reference sequence). CDR3 in DNA: TGTGCCACCAGCAGAGCCGTACTAACGGGGCCAGATACGCAGTATTTT. Its protein product is CATSRAVLTGPDTQYF.

This clonotype was detected many times. The chain recombines TRBV29-1 with TRBJ1-5; D perhaps matches TRBD1 (5 bases). CDR1 and CDR2 from the germline V gene are SQVTM and ANQGSEA. V lost 7 bases and J lost 0, with 16 bases in between. CDR3 size: 15 residues. The CDR3 loop reads CSASGTAGSNQPQHF. The DNA of the CDR3 is TGCAGCGCCTCTGGGACGGCGGGTAGCAATCAGCCCCAGCATTTT.

There are a few counts of this clonotype. The V gene is TRBV5-1, the J gene TRBJ2-2, with D unclear. Trimming left V 2 bases short and J 4 bases short, with 15 bases between. This CDR3 is 16 amino acids long. Germline V gene lookup returns CDR1 SGHRS and CDR2 YFSETQ. The CDR3 here is CASSLLQSVPTGELFF. CDR3 nucleotide sequence: TGCGCCAGCAGCTTACTTCAGTCGGTACCCACCGGGGAGCTGTTTTTT.

This clonotype was seen only a few times. This sequence joins TRBV20-1 and TRBJ1-1, with D uncertain. From germline, CDR1 is DFQATT and CDR2 SNEGSKA (reference sequence). This CDR3 region has 13 residues. V shed 2 bases and J shed 6 bases, with 13 bases lying between them. CDR3 amino acids: CSARLPEVAEAFF. The CDR3 DNA follows: TGCAGTGCTAGACTCCCGGAGGTGGCTGAAGCTTTCTTT.

This clonotype has ten or more counts. The chain couples TRBV4-1 to TRBJ2-5; D is possibly TRBD2 (6 bases). The V gene's germline CDR1 is MGHRA and CDR2 YSYEKL. With 0 bases removed from V and 2 bases from J, the gap between germline ends came to 16 bases. The CDR3 runs to 17 residues. The chain's CDR3 is CASSQDGRGIGQETQYF. CDR3 sequence (DNA): TGCGCCAGCAGCCAAGATGGACGGGGGATAGGGCAAGAGACCCAGTACTTC.

In nucleotides, the CDR3 is TGTGCCAGCAGTTCGGGAGGACCCGCGGTGGCCCTCCACTTT. Its protein is CASSSGGPAVALHF. The V call is TRBV7-9, the J call TRBJ1-6, with D unclear. Between the trimmed V and J ends, which lost 6 bases and 14 bases, there was a span of 20 bases. The length of the CDR3 is 14 residues. Germline-derived CDR1 and CDR2 are SEHNR and FQNEAQ (reference sequence).